This TCR beta chain was found in a study of T cell responses to AZD1222 COVID-19 vaccine. The protocol was immunoSEQ multiplex PCR, while the TCRdb copy is restricted to in-frame clones and leaves out a portion. The repertoire holds 75,000 to 85,000 clones, 60% to 85% seen once, with approximately 25% in the top ten. The germline V gene encodes CDR1 SGHAT and CDR2 FQNNGV. V was trimmed by 1 base and J by 12 bases, leaving 19 bases between them. The CDR3 extends over 14 amino acids. This clone has more than one count but fewer than ten. Sample: peripheral blood, taken 28 days after the second dose of the MenACWY control vaccine. This chain uses TRBV11-2 with TRBJ2-7; TRBD1 might be the D (6 bases). The TCR was taken from an adult who received the MenACWY meningococcal vaccine as a control. DNA for the CDR3: TGTGCCAGCAGCTTAGGCAGGGGTTCGGATGGCGTGTACTTC. This codes for CASSLGRGSDGVYF.